These T cell receptor beta chains were read from a single sample in a study of spatial heterogeneity in lung cancer. Using its own MiXCR run on the 5' RACE reads, TCRdb lists one record per CDR3 protein. The sample includes about 50,000 distinct CDR3 sequences, 7.5% to 8% seen only once; the top ten take about an eighth. The specimen was PBMCs, collected at surgery. These receptors were taken from a female donor with early-stage non-small cell lung cancer. CDR3s include the opening cysteine and the closing phenylalanine or tryptophan.

j_gene	v_gene	CDR3aa
TRBJ2-1	TRBV25-1	CASSEYAGSNEQFF
TRBJ2-2	TRBV7-2	CASSQPSRRRIAGELFF
TRBJ1-2	TRBV2	CASSPDTPMGGYTF
TRBJ1-6	TRBV7-2	CASSLVGQGNSPLHF
TRBJ2-5	TRBV29-1	CSARGGGETQYF
TRBJ2-2	TRBV4-1	CASSQDEGAGELFF
TRBJ2-1	TRBV23-1	CASGPLAGYNEQFF
TRBJ2-7	TRBV29-1	CSVKGGPYEQYF
TRBJ1-5	TRBV12-3/TRBV12-4	CASSQGQGDQPQHF
TRBJ2-3	TRBV20-1	CSAPLIGGGGSTDTQYF
TRBJ2-1	TRBV5-1	CASKKGRTQFF
TRBJ1-5	TRBV2	CASDDGRGQPQHF
TRBJ2-1	TRBV7-9	CASSLGEVCFF
TRBJ2-7	TRBV6-6	CASSQHWGGTDSYEQYF
TRBJ2-3	TRBV4-3	CASSPDGLETDTQYF
TRBJ2-5	TRBV7-2	CASSPPTSGAQETQYF
TRBJ1-1	TRBV29-1	CSVGNTEAFF
TRBJ2-2	TRBV4-2	CASSQDSSAGNGELFF